What follows are 21 T cell receptor beta chains derived from one specimen sequenced in a study of CD8+ T cells in alopecia areata. Extracted RNA was reverse transcribed, and the resulting cDNA served as sequencing template. Clones were read by immunoSEQ multiplex PCR, and TCRdb kept only the in-frame ones, dropping some. Here the sample spans 110,000 or so clones, about two fifths being singletons. The sequencing sample was made of CD4+ T cells sorted from blood. Every receptor here comes from a human donor with alopecia areata.

This clone has only a few counts. In nucleotides, the CDR3 is TGCAGCGTCGGCCAGGACTACGAGCAGTACTTC. This gives the protein CSVGQDYEQYF. The chain combines TRBV29-1 with TRBJ2-7; no reliable D call. The germline gives CDR1 SQVTM, CDR2 ANQGSEA. The germline V and J ends were trimmed by 6 bases and 3 bases, with 9 bases remaining between them. This CDR3 has 11 amino acids.

The gene calls are TRBV2 and TRBJ1-2; 8 positions agree with TRBD1. This CDR3 region has 13 residues. The germline gives CDR1 SNHLY, CDR2 FYNNEI. The V and J ends lost 4 bases and 10 bases, in that order; junction bases with no gene match: 8. In nucleotides, the CDR3 is TGTGCCAGCAGTGCGGACAGGGCCCAGGACTACACCTTC. Residues: CASSADRAQDYTF.

This clone came up a few times. This sequence joins TRBV7-2 and TRBJ2-3; no definite D call. From germline, CDR1 is SGHTA and CDR2 FQGNSA. Trimming removed 1 base from V and 4 bases from J, with 6 bases in between. CDR3 length equals 13 residues. The CDR3 DNA reads TGTGCCAGCAGCTTAGTGAACGCAGATACGCAGTATTTT. Its protein product is CASSLVNADTQYF.

The V gene is TRBV5-1, the J gene TRBJ2-7; 7 nucleotides match TRBD1. V dropped 4 bases and J dropped 0; count of bases not matched to a gene: 7. The CDR3 runs 15 residues. CDR1 and CDR2 from the germline V gene are SGHRS and YFSETQ. The CDR3 is CASSEDRTSSYEQYF. The CDR3 DNA reads as TGCGCCAGCAGCGAGGACAGGACGAGCTCCTACGAGCAGTACTTC.

This rearrangement joins TRBV15 to TRBJ2-5; weak D call: TRBD1 (6 bases). CDR3 length equals 17 residues. Deletions cut 1 base from V and 2 bases from J, with 17 bases between. In germline, CDR1 is LNHNV, CDR2 YYDKDF (reference sequence). CDR3 loop: CATSRVGFSDSQETQYF. The CDR3 DNA reads as TGTGCCACCAGCAGAGTTGGATTTTCGGACAGTCAAGAGACCCAGTACTTC.

The rearrangement links TRBV29-1 to TRBJ2-1; possibly TRBD2 for D (7 bases). Germline assignment: CDR1 SQVTM and CDR2 ANQGSEA. The CDR3 sequence is 16 residues long. V lost 4 bases and J 3 bases, leaving 19 bases between the germline ends. The DNA for the CDR3 is TGCAGCGTTGGCCCCCCTAGGGGGAGGGGCTACAATGAGCAGTTCTTC. Translation: CSVGPPRGRGYNEQFF.

This clone was counted a few times. V is TRBV7-2 and J is TRBJ2-1, with 10 bases aligning to TRBD1. The CDR3 sequence is 14 residues long. From germline, CDR1 is SGHTA and CDR2 FQGNSA. Trimming took 4 bases from V and 4 from J; bases not matched to a gene: 1. The CDR3 is CASSSDRGYNEQFF. In nucleotides, the CDR3 is TGTGCCAGCAGCTCGGACAGGGGGTACAATGAGCAGTTCTTC.

The chain has TRBV5-1 and TRBJ2-1; 13 bases align to TRBD2. Germline loops: CDR1 SGHRS, CDR2 YFSETQ. V lost 4 bases to trimming and J lost 3 bases; unmatched junction nucleotides: 10. The length of the CDR3 is 18 residues. The CDR3 DNA reads as TGCGCCAGCAGCGCCGGGACTAGCGGGACTCCGCTCTACAATGAGCAGTTCTTC. Protein sequence: CASSAGTSGTPLYNEQFF.

V is TRBV29-1 and J is TRBJ1-2, with 7 bases aligning to TRBD1. This CDR3 is 12 amino acids long. The J segment lost 10 bases and the V segment lost 4 bases, leaving 9 bases of the junction unmatched. In germline, CDR1 is SQVTM, CDR2 ANQGSEA. The CDR3 sequence is CSVGYLTGPYTF. The CDR3 DNA sequence: TGCAGCGTTGGGTATTTGACAGGGCCCTACACCTTC.

The rearrangement links TRBV7-2 to TRBJ2-7, with 7 nucleotides matching TRBD1. The CDR3 has 16 residues. Germline-derived CDR1 and CDR2 are SGHTA and FQGNSA. With 5 bases clipped from V and 1 base from J, the junction kept 11 bases outside the gene matches. CDR3 amino acids: CASSPRGRTGSYEQYF. The DNA for the CDR3 is TGTGCCAGCAGCCCCCGGGGTCGGACAGGTTCCTACGAGCAGTACTTC.

V usage is TRBV5-1 and J usage is TRBJ2-1; a weak D match, TRBD2 (6 bases). The V and J ends lost 4 bases and 8 bases respectively, with 13 bases between them. The V gene's germline CDR1 is SGHRS and CDR2 YFSETQ. The CDR3 extends over 13 amino acids. The CDR3 bases are TGCGCCAGCAGCCGACTAGGGGTCTATGAGCAGTTCTTC. Translation gives CASSRLGVYEQFF.

This chain joins TRBV30 and TRBJ2-1, with D possibly being TRBD2 (6 bases). The CDR3 is 14 amino acids. Per the germline V gene, CDR1 is GTSNPN and CDR2 is SVGIG (reference sequence). Trimming shortened V by 3 bases and J by 4 bases, and 13 bases separated the two germline ends. CDR3 coding DNA: TGTGCCTGGAGGGAAAGCGGGTCTTACAATGAGCAGTTCTTC. It specifies CAWRESGSYNEQFF.

The rearrangement joins TRBV28 to TRBJ2-3; tentative D call: TRBD2 (6 bases). Germline CDR1 MDHEN, CDR2 SYDVKM. This CDR3 spans 15 amino acids. The V end was cut by 3 bases, the J end by 5 bases, with 15 bases between. DNA of the CDR3: TGTGCCAGCAGTTTGGGCGGGAAGGGAGGAGATACGCAGTATTTT. This codes for CASSLGGKGGDTQYF. Drawing the rest from reference TRBV28 and TRBJ2-3, the complete variable domain is DVKVTQSSRYLVKRTGEKVFLECVQDMDHENMFWYRQDPGLGLRLIYFSYDVKMKEKGDIPEGYSVSREKKERFSLILESASTNQTSMYLCASSLGGKGGDTQYFGPGTRLTVL.

For this clone: Other DNA sequences of this sample code for an identical CDR3. The chain carries TRBV29-1 and TRBJ2-2; D gene unclear. CDR1 and CDR2 from the germline V gene are SQVTM and ANQGSEA. The ends were cut back, 4 bases at V and 1 base at J, with 4 bases in the middle. This CDR3 has 12 residues. The CDR3 is CSVGQNTGELFF. The CDR3 DNA follows: TGCAGCGTTGGGCAGAACACCGGGGAGCTGTTTTTT.

The chain couples TRBV2 to TRBJ2-5; 7 bases map to TRBD2. The CDR3 totals 12 residues. Germline lookup yields CDR1 SNHLY and CDR2 FYNNEI. V shed 8 bases, J shed 4 bases, and the junction held 4 bases outside the gene matches. The CDR3 DNA follows: TGTGCCAGCGTCACTAGCGTAGAGACCCAGTACTTC. Encoded protein: CASVTSVETQYF.

On this clone: A junction boundary mismatches the germline segment, possibly from a read error. The gene calls are TRBV7-8 and TRBJ2-1; 8 positions match TRBD2. The germline gives CDR1 SGHVS, CDR2 FQNEAQ. CDR3 length equals 14 residues. CDR3 region: CASRLAGTRHEQFF. Written as DNA, the CDR3 is TGTGCCAGCAGATTAGCGGGGACTAGGCATGAGCAGTTCTTC.

This clone showed up just a few times. The chain combines TRBV29-1 with TRBJ1-2; unclear D gene. Trimming pared 3 bases from V and 2 bases from J, leaving 10 bases between. Germline assignment: CDR1 SQVTM and CDR2 ANQGSEA. The length of the CDR3 is 13 residues. CDR3 residues: CSVEAPENYGYTF. The CDR3 DNA reads as TGCAGCGTTGAGGCTCCGGAAAACTATGGCTACACCTTC.

With regard to this clone: Other DNA sequences from this sample encode an identical CDR3 as well. The rearrangement uses TRBV29-1 and TRBJ1-5, with 8 nucleotides matching TRBD1. This CDR3 is built from 13 residues. V was pared by 1 base and J by 6 bases, with 2 bases of the junction left unmatched. The V gene's germline CDR1 is SQVTM and CDR2 ANQGSEA. The CDR3 coding sequence is TGCAGCGTTGAAGCAGGGGGCGGTCAGCCCCAGCATTTT. Residues: CSVEAGGGQPQHF. Full variable domain (rest looked up from reference TRBV29-1 and TRBJ1-5): SAVISQKPSRDICQRGTSLTIQCQVDSQVTMMFWYRQQPGQSLTLIATANQGSEATYESGFVIDKFPISRPNLTFSTLTVSNMSPEDSSIYLCSVEAGGGQPQHFGDGTRLSIL.

The V gene is TRBV28, the J gene TRBJ2-2; TRBD1 agrees at 8 bases. With V trimmed by 11 bases and J by 4 bases, 6 bases remained unmatched. Germline V CDR1 and CDR2: MDHEN, SYDVKM. There are 13 residues in the CDR3. DNA of the CDR3: TGTGCCTGCCCAGACAGGGGCACCGGGGAGCTGTTTTTT. It is translated as CACPDRGTGELFF.

This clone was observed a few times. This chain joins TRBV7-8 and TRBJ2-1; D not certain. Germline CDR1 SGHVS, CDR2 FQNEAQ. V shed 2 bases and J shed 5 bases, with 10 bases lying between them. The CDR3 consists of 14 residues. The CDR3 sequence: CASSLTSQNNEQFF. CDR3 DNA: TGTGCCAGCAGCTTAACATCCCAGAACAATGAGCAGTTCTTC.

The chain combines TRBV4-2 with TRBJ2-4; 7 nucleotides align to TRBD1. Unmatched junction bases numbered 10, after V lost 0 bases and J lost 8 bases. From germline, CDR1 is LGHNA and CDR2 YNFKEQ. The CDR3 totals 16 residues. This CDR3 reads CASSQEGDSPGDIQYF. Here the CDR3 DNA reads TGTGCCAGCAGCCAAGAGGGGGACAGTCCTGGGGACATTCAGTACTTC.